This record covers a single T cell receptor beta chain. What it binds is not known. The J segment lost 7 bases and the V segment lost 10 bases, leaving 10 bases of the junction unmatched. The CDR3 length is 14 residues. CDR1 and CDR2 (germline): MNHEY, SMNVEV (reference sequence). These data are taken from a study of Ad26.COV2.S vaccination and SARS-CoV-2 variants. On the study more broadly: By the intramuscular route, Ad26.COV2.S was given once, or twice 56 days apart.

Treatment noted: over 15 received Ad26.COV2.S at low or high dose, single or two shots; 5 received placebo; per-sample allocation not given. Collection of samples fell on day 63 after the first vaccine or placebo injection. A Boston donor was an adult aged 18-55 years. Here immunoSEQ multiplex PCR was the method, and the copy in TCRdb shows in-frame clones only, minus some. The data contain 400,000 to 450,000 clones, 90% of them singletons. Study-level points and caveats: Greater spike-specific TCR breadth was seen in vaccine recipients than in placebo recipients. For non-spike TCRs, breadth in vaccine recipients resembled that in placebo recipients.

The rearrangement joins TRBV27 to TRBJ2-2; 9 bases match TRBD2. The TCR comes from a person aged 18-60 years who received the Ad26.COV2.S COVID-19 vaccine or a placebo. The sequenced sample was peripheral blood, obtained in a trial of Ad26.COV2.S vaccine versus placebo. Here the CDR3 reads CATRASGNGGELFF. CDR3 nucleotides: TGTGCCACCCGGGCTAGCGGGAATGGCGGGGAGCTGTTTTTT.